Listed here is a single TCR beta chain. Its target is unknown. These data originate in a study of CD8 T cells in Susac syndrome. Study findings and constraints: The number of individuals included in the study's TCR sequencing and HLA analysis was acknowledged as relatively small.

Sequencing of TCR beta was performed on blood CD8+ T cells and on blood CD4+ T cells. Purification of the CD8+ and CD4+ T cells relied on negative isolation, and TEMRA cells underwent FACS enrichment. CDR3 length: 15 amino acids. Trimming removed 0 bases from V and 5 bases from J; junction bases left unmatched: 6. Germline assignment: CDR1 DFQATT and CDR2 SNEGSKA (reference sequence). cDNA came from about 0.5 to 1 ug RNA primed by random hexamers. Amplification of TCR beta CDR3 used immunoSEQ multiplex PCR across 54 Vbeta and 13 Jbeta. From the immunoSEQ multiplex PCR reads, TCRdb called clonotypes with MiXCR, one entry per CDR3 protein. The data show more than 150,000 distinct CDR3 sequences, with just under 95% seen just once and around 0.21% held by the top ten.

This chain joins TRBV20-1 and TRBJ2-5, with TRBD2 identical over 10 bases. Material for sequencing was CD8+ T cells from PBMCs. The sequence was collected from a human donor with multiple sclerosis. CDR3 sequence: CSAREGTSVWETQYF. As DNA, the CDR3 is TGCAGTGCTAGAGAAGGGACTAGCGTCTGGGAGACCCAGTACTTC.